Below, 5 T cell receptor beta chains from the same sample are listed, as sequenced in a study of blood T cells in healthy people across ages. The authors ran a second PCR of roughly 6 to 12 cycles using a sample-barcoded 5' primer and a J-beta primer mix. TCRdb fed the 5' RACE reads into MiXCR, producing one record per CDR3 protein. The table shows 630,000 or so distinct CDR3 sequences, with about 30% occurring only once. Sequencing was done on a sample of blood. These receptors were collected from a woman older than 75 in good health.

This clonotype was picked up a small number of times. The gene calls are TRBV6-5 and TRBJ1-4; TRBD1 aligns across 10 bases. Germline V gives CDR1 MNHEY, CDR2 SVGAGI. CDR3 length: 16 amino acids. Unmatched junction bases numbered 10, after V lost 6 bases and J lost 6 bases. The CDR3 protein is CASRRGTGVRDEKLFF. CDR3 nucleotides: TGTGCCAGCAGACGGGGGACAGGGGTTCGGGATGAAAAACTGTTTTTT.

This clonotype was counted at least ten times. The chain recombines TRBV6-2 or TRBV6-3 with TRBJ2-2; TRBD1 agrees at 8 bases. J was trimmed by 0 bases and V by 1 base; bases with no gene match: 4. Per the germline V gene, CDR1 is MNHEY and CDR2 is SVGEGT. The CDR3 extends over 17 amino acids. CDR3: CASSYYTGQANTGELFF. CDR3 in DNA: TGTGCCAGCAGTTACTATACGGGACAGGCGAACACCGGGGAGCTGTTTTTT.

The V call is TRBV6-6, the J call TRBJ1-4; D gene ambiguous. Looked up from germline, CDR1 is MNHNY and CDR2 is SVGAGI (reference sequence). This CDR3 has 14 residues. Trimming pared 2 bases from V and 7 bases from J, leaving 11 bases between. The chain's CDR3 is CASSYVGSGEKLFF. The CDR3 nucleotides are TGTGCCAGCAGTTACGTGGGCTCGGGTGAAAAACTGTTTTTT.

This clonotype has a handful of counts. The chain couples TRBV6-1 to TRBJ2-3; D is possibly TRBD2 (5 bases). The germline V gene has CDR1 MNHNS and CDR2 SASEGT. V dropped 7 bases and J dropped 2 bases, with 16 bases sitting between them. CDR3 length: 15 residues. This CDR3 reads CASNSRLASTDTQYF. The CDR3 region has the DNA TGTGCCAGCAATTCCCGTCTAGCCTCCACAGATACGCAGTATTTT.

This chain joins TRBV11-2 and TRBJ2-3; 7 bases agree with TRBD2. The V gene's germline CDR1 is SGHAT and CDR2 FQNNGV. Trimming took 2 bases from V and 0 from J; bases not matched to a gene: 5. CDR3 length: 16 amino acids. The CDR3 loop reads CASSLWGGFSTDTQYF. As DNA, the CDR3 is TGTGCCAGCAGCTTATGGGGGGGGTTTAGCACAGATACGCAGTATTTT.